This passage covers 18 T cell receptor beta chains from one sample sequenced in a study of radiotherapy plus CTLA-4 blockade in lung cancer (dated by TCRdb to about 2018). The library came from the immunoSEQ multiplex PCR assay. The immuneACCESS repertoire file appears here via TCRdb, limited to in-frame rearrangements. These files lack a portion of the clones; in checked studies, under half of the deficit traces to unresolved V genes, and the cause of the others is not known. Present in this sample are roughly 100,000 clones, 85% of which were seen just once. The ten most abundant clones make up less than 2.5% of the sample. Sequences were derived from peripheral blood, sampled from a patient treated with radiotherapy plus ipilimumab. Receptors originate from a human donor with non-small cell lung cancer that progressed on radiotherapy plus ipilimumab. Some clones in this sample may be carry-over from other donors' samples.

The CDR3 reads CASSLGVPKNIQYF. For the CDR3, the DNA is TGTGCCAGCAGCTTAGGTGTTCCCAAAAACATTCAGTACTTC. The V gene is TRBV7-2, the J gene TRBJ2-4; D unclear. This CDR3 comprises 14 residues. V lost 1 base and J 2 bases, leaving 6 bases between the germline ends. The germline gives CDR1 SGHTA, CDR2 FQGNSA. The variable domain in full, completed from reference TRBV7-2 and TRBJ2-4, reads GAGVSQSPSNKVTEKGKDVELRCDPISGHTALYWYRQSLGQGLEFLIYFQGNSAPDKSGLPSDRFSAERTGGSVSTLTIQRTQQEDSAVYLCASSLGVPKNIQYFGAGTRLSVL.

The CDR3 reads CASSPGVEAQYF. The CDR3 bases are TGTGCCAGCTCACCAGGGGTTGAGGCCCAGTACTTC. This chain joins TRBV18 and TRBJ2-5, with D unresolved. V dropped 2 bases and J dropped 9 bases, with 10 bases sitting between them. Germline CDR1 and CDR2: KGHSH and LQKENI. CDR3 length: 12 amino acids.

The chain carries TRBV9 and TRBJ2-7, with D possibly being TRBD1 (5 bases). The CDR3 loop spans 15 amino acids. Trimming left V 0 bases short and J 5 bases short, with 15 bases between. Germline V CDR1 and CDR2: SGDLS, YYNGEE. The CDR3 reads CASSVEGFRYDEQYF. The CDR3 DNA is TGTGCCAGCAGCGTAGAGGGGTTTCGTTACGACGAGCAGTACTTC. Based on the CDR3 plus reference TRBV9 and TRBJ2-7, the full variable domain is DSGVTQTPKHLITATGQRVTLRCSPRSGDLSVYWYQQSLDQGLQFLIQYYNGEERAKGNILERFSAQQFPDLHSELNLSSLELGDSALYFCASSVEGFRYDEQYFGPGTRLTVT.

This chain uses TRBV7-2 with TRBJ2-1; 7 bases fit TRBD2. Germline lookup yields CDR1 SGHTA and CDR2 FQGNSA. Trimming removed 3 bases from V and 8 bases from J; junction bases left unmatched: 7. The CDR3 runs 14 residues. DNA of the CDR3: TGTGCCAGCAGCTTCAACGGACTAGTCGATGAGCAGTTCTTC. Translating gives CASSFNGLVDEQFF.

V is TRBV2 and J is TRBJ2-7; D gene uncertain. The germline V gene encodes CDR1 SNHLY and CDR2 FYNNEI. With 0 bases removed from V and 0 bases from J, the gap between germline ends came to 15 bases. This CDR3 comprises 17 residues. The chain's CDR3 is CASSEAASRISSYEQYF. The CDR3 coding sequence is TGTGCCAGCAGTGAAGCCGCCTCGAGGATCAGCTCCTACGAGCAGTACTTC. The variable domain in full, with the rest retrieved from reference TRBV2 and TRBJ2-7, is EPEVTQTPSHQVTQMGQEVILRCVPISNHLYFYWYRQILGQKVEFLVSFYNNEISEKSEIFDDQFSVERPDGSNFTLKIRSTKLEDSAMYFCASSEAASRISSYEQYFGPGTRLTVT.

The genes are TRBV4-2 and TRBJ2-1; 10 nucleotides agree with TRBD1. From germline, CDR1 is LGHNA and CDR2 YNFKEQ. Germline trimming cut 3 bases from V and 6 bases from J; bases unmatched to any gene: 5. The CDR3 runs to 15 residues. CDR3 amino acids: CASSQDRGASNEQFF. The CDR3 DNA reads TGTGCCAGCAGCCAGGACAGGGGGGCGAGCAATGAGCAGTTCTTC.

J is TRBJ2-1 and V is TRBV5-1; TRBD1 agrees at 7 bases. Losses at the gene ends were 1 base for V and 9 bases for J; bases not matched to a gene: 7. This CDR3 contains 14 residues. Germline CDR1 is SGHRS and CDR2 is YFSETQ. The CDR3 spells CASSLLNTGAEQFF. CDR3 bases: TGCGCCAGCAGCTTGCTAAATACAGGGGCTGAGCAGTTCTTC.

The chain employs TRBV18 and TRBJ1-3, with D perhaps TRBD1 (6 bases). Germline CDR1 KGHSH, CDR2 LQKENI. This CDR3 is built from 15 residues. With 4 bases removed from V and 4 bases from J, the gap between germline ends came to 14 bases. The CDR3 reads CASSLYQGRGNTIYF. Here the CDR3 DNA reads TGTGCCAGCTCACTTTATCAGGGGAGAGGAAACACCATATATTTT.

The chain links TRBV27 to TRBJ1-6; no clear D gene. Germline lookup yields CDR1 MNHEY and CDR2 SMNVEV (reference sequence). The V and J ends lost 3 bases and 3 bases respectively, with 9 bases between them. CDR3 size: 15 residues. The CDR3 coding sequence is TGTGCCAGCAGTTTTCAGAGCTTCTATAATTCACCCCTCCACTTT. Amino acids: CASSFQSFYNSPLHF.

V gene TRBV4-1 combines with J gene TRBJ2-2; 9 bases align to TRBD1. CDR1 and CDR2 (germline): MGHRA, YSYEKL. V was pared by 3 bases and J by 6 bases, with 14 bases of the junction left unmatched. CDR3 size: 18 residues. CDR3: CASSQALRQGGMSGELFF. In DNA, the CDR3 is TGCGCCAGCAGCCAGGCCTTAAGACAGGGGGGTATGTCCGGGGAGCTGTTTTTT.

The chain employs TRBV4-3 and TRBJ2-1; 8 bases are shared with TRBD1. The CDR3 runs to 18 residues. Germline values: CDR1 LGHNA, CDR2 YSLEER. V shed 0 bases and J 6 bases; nucleotides not matched to a gene: 13. The CDR3 is CASSQDLMDRAYFNEQFF. In DNA, the CDR3 is TGCGCCAGCAGCCAAGATCTGATGGACAGGGCTTATTTCAATGAGCAGTTCTTC.

The rearrangement uses TRBV5-4 and TRBJ2-2; D may correspond to TRBD1 or TRBD2 (5 bases each). Germline V gives CDR1 SGHNT, CDR2 YYREEE (reference sequence). Trimming took off 3 bases at V and 0 bases at J, with 12 bases between the two ends. This CDR3 is built from 16 residues. CDR3 nucleotides: TGTGCCAGCAGCTGGGACCGGGATCCGAACACCGGGGAGCTGTTTTTT. Protein sequence: CASSWDRDPNTGELFF.

The chain carries TRBV9 and TRBJ2-5, with 7 bases aligning to TRBD2. This CDR3 comprises 13 residues. The V and J ends lost 2 bases and 5 bases, in that order; junction bases with no gene match: 3. Germline V gene data show CDR1 as SGDLS and CDR2 as YYNGEE. The CDR3, as DNA: TGTGCCAGCAGCGTGGAGCGGGGTGAGACCCAGTACTTC. Translated, it gives CASSVERGETQYF. Looking up the rest from reference TRBV9 and TRBJ2-5 gives the full variable domain: DSGVTQTPKHLITATGQRVTLRCSPRSGDLSVYWYQQSLDQGLQFLIQYYNGEERAKGNILERFSAQQFPDLHSELNLSSLELGDSALYFCASSVERGETQYFGPGTRLLVL.

This chain connects TRBV6-6 to TRBJ1-5; a possible D gene is TRBD1 (5 bases). Trimming removed 6 bases at V and 5 bases at J, with 17 bases between. This CDR3 is built from 15 residues. Germline V gene lookup returns CDR1 MNHNY and CDR2 SVGAGI (reference sequence). The CDR3 nucleotides read TGTGCCAGCAGCCCCGGGACCCCGAGGGATCAGCCCCAGCATTTT. Translated, it gives CASSPGTPRDQPQHF.

This chain joins TRBV18 and TRBJ2-4; 7 bases line up with TRBD2. J gave up 11 bases and V 0 bases, and 4 bases lay outside the gene matches. CDR3 length: 13 amino acids. Germline CDR1 is KGHSH and CDR2 is LQKENI. The CDR3 loop reads CASSPPGGSFQYF. The CDR3 bases are TGTGCCAGCTCACCACCGGGGGGGAGTTTTCAGTACTTC.

This chain joins TRBV9 and TRBJ1-2, with 7 positions matching TRBD1. CDR1 is SGDLS, CDR2 YYNGEE, per germline. Losses at the gene ends were 3 bases for V and 3 bases for J; bases not matched to a gene: 20. The CDR3 contains 19 residues. The CDR3 protein is CASSAASQRGQERHYGYTF. In nucleotides, the CDR3 is TGTGCCAGCAGCGCAGCTTCCCAAAGGGGGCAGGAGCGACACTATGGCTACACCTTC.

The J gene is TRBJ2-7, the V gene TRBV19, with D perhaps TRBD1 or TRBD2 (5 bases each). The V gene lost 3 bases and the J gene lost 4 bases, with 13 bases spanning the gap. CDR1 and CDR2 from the germline V gene are LNHDA and SQIVND (reference sequence). The CDR3 spans 14 residues. The CDR3 is CASSILTGPYEQYF. As DNA, the CDR3 is TGTGCCAGTAGTATCCTGACGGGGCCGTACGAGCAGTACTTC.

This clone is medium-sized. The rearrangement uses TRBV29-1 and TRBJ2-7; D perhaps matches TRBD1 (6 bases). Germline V gene data show CDR1 as SQVTM and CDR2 as ANQGSEA. V was clipped by 4 bases and J by 0 bases, with 13 bases between them. This CDR3 has 14 amino acids. The chain's CDR3 is CSVAGGESSYEQYF. DNA for the CDR3: TGCAGCGTTGCTGGGGGCGAATCCTCCTACGAGCAGTACTTC.